This T cell receptor (beta chain) was recorded in a study of beta chain features in type 1 diabetes. Overall study findings and caveats: Shortening that was moderate but significant affected the TCRB CDR3s of Type 1 diabetes patients in all four CD4+ subsets. Fewer insertions but more deletions were seen at VDJ junctions in type 1 diabetes patients. Highly expressing activated T cells could be over-counted with a cDNA template. With patients and controls alike, PCR might favor shorter templates to an equal degree.

This clone was seen more than once but under ten times. Its matching antigen is unknown. Every isolated RNA sample was fully reverse transcribed, so sequencing captured expressed TCRB transcripts. Profiling relied on immunoSEQ multiplex PCR, and the TCRdb table lists in-frame clones only, not all of them. The sample contains about 370,000 clones, approximately 16% of which appear only once. The TCR originated in a woman between 18 and 29 years old in good health. The specimen sequenced was naive CD4+ T cells from blood.

CDR3 DNA: TGTGCCAGCAGTTTAGTCCCGAGTCATCAGCCCCAGCATTTT. Translation gives CASSLVPSHQPQHF. This rearrangement joins TRBV28 to TRBJ1-5; D is uncertain. Germline V gene sequence: CDR1 MDHEN, CDR2 SYDVKM. V shed 2 bases and J shed 5 bases, with 10 bases lying between them. The CDR3 has 14 amino acids.